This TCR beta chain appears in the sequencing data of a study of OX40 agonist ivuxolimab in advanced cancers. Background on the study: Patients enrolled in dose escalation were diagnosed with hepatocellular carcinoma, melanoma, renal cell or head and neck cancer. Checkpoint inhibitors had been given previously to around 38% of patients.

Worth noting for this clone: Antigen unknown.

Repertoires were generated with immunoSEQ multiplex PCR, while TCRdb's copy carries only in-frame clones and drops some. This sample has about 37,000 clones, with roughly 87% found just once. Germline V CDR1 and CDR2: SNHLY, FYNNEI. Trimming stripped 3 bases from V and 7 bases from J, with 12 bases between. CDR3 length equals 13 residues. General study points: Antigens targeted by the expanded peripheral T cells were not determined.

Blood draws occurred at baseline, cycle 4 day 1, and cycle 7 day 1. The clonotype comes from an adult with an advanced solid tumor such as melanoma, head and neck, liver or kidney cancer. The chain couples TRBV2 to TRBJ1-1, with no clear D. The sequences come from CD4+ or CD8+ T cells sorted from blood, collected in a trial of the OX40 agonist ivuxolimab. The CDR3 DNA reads TGTGCCAGCAGTGATGGGATTAGAGGTGAAGCTTTCTTT. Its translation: CASSDGIRGEAFF.